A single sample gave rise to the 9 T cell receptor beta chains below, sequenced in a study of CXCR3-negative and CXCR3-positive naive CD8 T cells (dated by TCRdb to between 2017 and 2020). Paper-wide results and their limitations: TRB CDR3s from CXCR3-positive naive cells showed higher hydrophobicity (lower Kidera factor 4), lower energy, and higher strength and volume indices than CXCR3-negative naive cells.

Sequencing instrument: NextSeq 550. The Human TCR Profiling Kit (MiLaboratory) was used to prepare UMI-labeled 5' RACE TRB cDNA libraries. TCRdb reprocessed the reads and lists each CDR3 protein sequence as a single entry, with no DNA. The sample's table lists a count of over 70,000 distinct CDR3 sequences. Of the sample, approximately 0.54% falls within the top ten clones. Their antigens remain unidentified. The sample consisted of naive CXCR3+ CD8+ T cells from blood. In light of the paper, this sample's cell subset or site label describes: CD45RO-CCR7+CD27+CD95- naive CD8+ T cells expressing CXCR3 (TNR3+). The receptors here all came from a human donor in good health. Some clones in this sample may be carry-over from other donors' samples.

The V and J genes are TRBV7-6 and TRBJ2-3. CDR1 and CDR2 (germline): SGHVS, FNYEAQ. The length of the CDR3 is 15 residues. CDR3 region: CASSLEVSKADTQYF.

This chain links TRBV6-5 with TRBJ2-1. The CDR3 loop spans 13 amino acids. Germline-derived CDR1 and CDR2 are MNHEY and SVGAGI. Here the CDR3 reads CASSVSENNEQFF.

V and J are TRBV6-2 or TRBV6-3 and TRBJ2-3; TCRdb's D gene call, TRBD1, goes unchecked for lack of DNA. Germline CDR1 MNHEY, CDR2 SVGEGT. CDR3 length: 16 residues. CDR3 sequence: CASSYGRTGSTDTQYF.

The CDR3 protein is CAISGVETPNYGYTF. This rearrangement joins TRBV10-3 to TRBJ1-2. Per the germline V gene, CDR1 is ENHRY and CDR2 is SYGVKD. This CDR3 comprises 15 residues.

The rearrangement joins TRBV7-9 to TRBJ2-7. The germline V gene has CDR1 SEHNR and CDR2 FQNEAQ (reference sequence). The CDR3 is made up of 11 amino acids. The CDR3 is CAIQNWNEQYF.

CDR3 in amino acids: CASSSPGQGLKPQHF. The chain links TRBV7-9 to TRBJ1-5; TCRdb proposes TRBD1, but this gene call is untestable without DNA. CDR1 and CDR2 from the germline V gene are SEHNR and FQNEAQ (reference sequence). The CDR3 length is 15 residues.

CDR3 protein: CTSSQGDSQCYSGANVLTF. The chain recombines TRBV1 with TRBJ2-6; TCRdb names TRBD1, which stays unverified in the absence of DNA. TRBV1 is described as a pseudogene. This CDR3 contains 19 residues.

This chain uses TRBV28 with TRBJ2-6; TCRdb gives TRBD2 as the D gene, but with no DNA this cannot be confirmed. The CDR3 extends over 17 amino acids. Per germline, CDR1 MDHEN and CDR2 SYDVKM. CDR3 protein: CASSLGTLSSGANVLTF.

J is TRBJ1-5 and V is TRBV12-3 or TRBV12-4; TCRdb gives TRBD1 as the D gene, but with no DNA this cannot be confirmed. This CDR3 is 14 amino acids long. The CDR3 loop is CASRKQGSDQPQHF.